These 21 T cell receptor beta chains originate from one sample sequenced in a study of shared clonotypes between healthy human individuals. Some clones are missing from TCRdb's copy, which holds only in-frame ones; the method was immunoSEQ multiplex PCR. The sample lists about 2.4 million clones; approximately 93% were seen once. Sequenced: naive CD4+ T cells from PBMCs. Subset given: CD45RA+ positively selected. The receptors were sampled from a man aged 18-30 years in good health. Some clones in this sample may be carry-over from other donors' samples.

The chain employs TRBV27 and TRBJ1-1, with D tentatively TRBD1 (6 bases). Germline V gene data show CDR1 as MNHEY and CDR2 as SMNVEV (reference sequence). With 4 bases removed from V and 10 bases from J, the gap between germline ends came to 16 bases. The CDR3 consists of 13 residues. The CDR3 bases are TGTGCCAGCAGTTCCCCCTGGGGGCAGGGAGCTTTCTTT. Its translation: CASSSPWGQGAFF.

CDR3 sequence reads: CASSDRDRGDQRNIQYF. CDR3 DNA: TGTGCCAGCAGTGACCGGGACAGGGGGGACCAGAGAAACATTCAGTACTTC. The chain carries TRBV27 and TRBJ2-4; the match to TRBD1 covers 11 bases. Germline CDR1 reads MNHEY; CDR2 reads SMNVEV (reference sequence). This CDR3 has 17 residues. Trimming at V came to 5 bases and at J to 6 bases, leaving 12 bases not matched to a gene.

Note on this clone: The same CDR3 can be traced to other DNA sequences in this sample. The J gene is TRBJ2-7, the V gene TRBV28, with D maybe TRBD1 (6 bases). The CDR3 extends over 12 amino acids. V lost 5 bases, J lost 4 bases, and 9 bases lay in between. Germline V CDR1 and CDR2: MDHEN, SYDVKM. For the CDR3, the DNA is TGTGCCAGCAGTCTAGGGGGATACGAGCAGTACTTC. It is translated as CASSLGGYEQYF.

This clone was seen once. This chain joins TRBV4-1 and TRBJ2-7; D may match TRBD1 or TRBD2 (5 bases each). CDR3 size: 15 residues. Germline V gene lookup returns CDR1 MGHRA and CDR2 YSYEKL. V was trimmed by 0 bases and J by 0 bases, leaving 9 bases between them. The CDR3 here is CASSQDWGSSYEQYF. Here the CDR3 DNA reads TGCGCCAGCAGCCAAGATTGGGGGAGCTCCTACGAGCAGTACTTC.

This clone was recorded once. The identical CDR3 is also encoded by other nucleotide sequences in the sample. This chain uses TRBV9 with TRBJ1-1; D might be TRBD1 (6 bases). Trimming removed 2 bases at V and 1 base at J, with 9 bases between. CDR1 is SGDLS and CDR2 is YYNGEE in the germline V gene. The CDR3 length is 14 residues. CDR3: CASSVGQTNTEAFF. CDR3 sequence (DNA): TGTGCCAGCAGCGTCGGACAGACGAACACTGAAGCTTTCTTT.

About this clone: Different DNA sequences within this sample yield the same CDR3. The V call is TRBV18, the J call TRBJ2-1; D remains unclear. From germline, CDR1 is KGHSH and CDR2 LQKENI. Trimming left V 1 base short and J 6 bases short, with 7 bases between. The CDR3 contains 13 residues. The CDR3 DNA reads as TGTGCCAGCTCACCACGATCTTCCAATGAGCAGTTCTTC. This codes for CASSPRSSNEQFF.

The CDR3 spells CASSSTGTTNNEQFF. Written as DNA, the CDR3 is TGTGCCAGCAGCTCGACCGGGACCACAAACAATGAGCAGTTCTTC. This chain uses TRBV7-2 with TRBJ2-1; the D gene could be TRBD1 or TRBD2 (5 bases each). Germline V gives CDR1 SGHTA, CDR2 FQGNSA. V gave up 4 bases and J gave up 5 bases, with 15 bases separating them. The CDR3 is 15 residues long.

V usage is TRBV7-2 and J usage is TRBJ2-2; 14 nucleotides align to TRBD2. The CDR3 extends over 15 amino acids. V was pared by 4 bases and J by 6 bases, with 1 base of the junction left unmatched. CDR1 and CDR2 (germline): SGHTA, FQGNSA. CDR3 sequence: CASSSTSGRAGELFF. The CDR3 DNA reads TGTGCCAGCAGCTCGACTAGCGGGAGGGCCGGGGAGCTGTTTTTT.

This chain connects TRBV28 to TRBJ1-3; D is uncertain. The CDR3 sequence is 11 residues long. Germline V gene lookup returns CDR1 MDHEN and CDR2 SYDVKM. The V gene lost 5 bases and the J gene lost 6 bases, with 5 bases spanning the gap. The CDR3: CASSHLNTIYF. CDR3 DNA sequence: TGTGCCAGCAGTCACCTAAACACCATATATTTT.

The V and J genes are TRBV4-3 and TRBJ2-7; the D gene is possibly TRBD2 (5 bases). The CDR3 sequence is 14 residues long. CDR1 LGHNA and CDR2 YSLEER come from the germline V gene. The ends were cut back, 0 bases at V and 6 bases at J, with 12 bases in the middle. The DNA for the CDR3 is TGCGCCAGCAGCCAAGATCGTCTAGCTCGCGAGCAGTACTTC. It is translated as CASSQDRLAREQYF.

This clone was seen once. The V and J genes are TRBV11-2 and TRBJ2-7, with 7 bases that match TRBD2. Germline V gene data show CDR1 as SGHAT and CDR2 as FQNNGV. CDR3 length: 15 amino acids. Germline trimming cut 0 bases from V and 5 bases from J; bases unmatched to any gene: 7. The CDR3 nucleotides are TGTGCCAGCAGCTTAGATCACGGCGGGAGTCACGAGCAGTACTTC. Translating gives CASSLDHGGSHEQYF.

This chain joins TRBV18 and TRBJ1-4; D ambiguous. Deletions cut 6 bases from V and 5 bases from J, with 10 bases between. The CDR3 is 13 residues long. CDR1 is KGHSH and CDR2 is LQKENI in the germline V gene. CDR3 nucleotides: TGTGCCAGCTCCCGGAGAAAGAATGAAAAACTGTTTTTT. It specifies CASSRRKNEKLFF.

This chain joins TRBV4-3 and TRBJ1-5, with D perhaps TRBD1 (6 bases). CDR1 and CDR2 (germline): LGHNA, YSLEER. The V gene lost 4 bases and the J gene lost 7 bases, with 17 bases spanning the gap. The CDR3 runs 15 residues. For the CDR3, the DNA is TGCGCCAGCAGCCCCTCCGCTACAGGGCGGCAGCCCCAGCATTTT. As protein: CASSPSATGRQPQHF.

The rearrangement uses TRBV19 and TRBJ2-5, with D hard to call. From germline, CDR1 is LNHDA and CDR2 SQIVND (reference sequence). CDR3 length equals 15 residues. Trimming left V 0 bases short and J 10 bases short, with 18 bases between. CDR3 protein: CASSIDFSAGWVQYF. The CDR3 DNA reads as TGTGCCAGTAGTATAGACTTCTCGGCAGGATGGGTCCAGTACTTC.

With regard to this clone: The sample carries other DNA sequences with the same CDR3. The chain carries TRBV5-1 and TRBJ1-3; perhaps TRBD1 as D (6 bases). CDR3 length: 14 residues. Germline V gene data show CDR1 as SGHRS and CDR2 as YFSETQ. Trimming removed 2 bases from V and 4 bases from J, with 10 bases in between. CDR3 nucleotides: TGCGCCAGCAGCTTAGGGGGGCCAGGAAACACCATATATTTT. This encodes CASSLGGPGNTIYF.

The chain uses TRBV21-1 and TRBJ2-6; the table assigns TRBD2, which was not confirmed against the DNA. TRBV21-1 is tagged as a pseudogene. The CDR3 is made up of 17 amino acids. The CDR3 region is CASSKGKAGSGANVLTF. The CDR3 DNA sequence: TGTGCCAGCAGCAAAGGAAAGGCGGGCTCTGGGGCCAACGTCCTGACTTTC.

This rearrangement joins TRBV19 to TRBJ1-5, with D perhaps matching TRBD1 (6 bases). V was shortened by 3 bases and J by 12 bases, with 12 bases between the two germline ends. The CDR3 contains 12 residues. Germline V gives CDR1 LNHDA, CDR2 SQIVND (reference sequence). The CDR3 region has the DNA TGTGCCAGTAGTATGGCCCGACAGGTCCAGCATTTT. Amino acid sequence: CASSMARQVQHF.

Comments on this clone: The sample holds other DNA sequences that translate to the same CDR3. In nucleotides, the CDR3 is TGCGCCAGCAGCTTGGTTGCGGGACTGAACACTGAAGCTTTCTTT. It translates to CASSLVAGLNTEAFF. The chain uses TRBV5-1 and TRBJ1-1, with D possibly TRBD1 on 5 matching bases. The germline V and J ends were trimmed by 0 bases and 0 bases, with 9 bases remaining between them. Germline CDR1 and CDR2: SGHRS and YFSETQ. The CDR3 contains 15 residues.

V and J are TRBV27 and TRBJ2-2; a weak D match, TRBD2 (5 bases). Trimming cost V 3 bases and J 0 bases, with 11 bases left between them. This CDR3 has 16 residues. Germline V gives CDR1 MNHEY, CDR2 SMNVEV (reference sequence). The CDR3 here is CASSFGWTPNTGELFF. In DNA form, the CDR3 reads TGTGCCAGCAGTTTTGGATGGACTCCGAACACCGGGGAGCTGTTTTTT.

The chain joins TRBV7-9 to TRBJ2-3, with 9 bases fitting TRBD1. The J segment lost 3 bases and the V segment lost 3 bases, leaving 7 bases of the junction unmatched. The CDR3 is 16 amino acids. Germline lookup yields CDR1 SEHNR and CDR2 FQNEAQ (reference sequence). CDR3 region: CASSLGTGLRTDTQYF. CDR3 sequence (DNA): TGTGCCAGCAGCTTGGGGACAGGGTTAAGGACAGATACGCAGTATTTT.

In this sample, this clone turned up once. The genes are TRBV18 and TRBJ2-3; 8 bases are a match to TRBD2. Germline CDR1 and CDR2: KGHSH and LQKENI. V shed 6 bases and J 0 bases; nucleotides not matched to a gene: 14. CDR3 length: 18 residues. The CDR3 DNA is TGTGCCAGCTCGCCAACACAAGCCGGGGGGGCTAGCACAGATACGCAGTATTTT. Translated, it gives CASSPTQAGGASTDTQYF.